These 23 T cell receptor beta chains were sequenced from one sample in a study of Ad26.COV2.S vaccination and SARS-CoV-2 variants. The protocol was immunoSEQ multiplex PCR, while the TCRdb copy is restricted to in-frame clones and leaves out a portion. The table lists fewer than 500,000 clones, about 90% of them singletons, with roughly 3.9% in the top ten. Treatment defined: roughly 19 received Ad26.COV2.S at low or high dose, single or two shots; 5 received placebo; per-sample allocation not given. Sampling was performed 63 days after the first vaccine or placebo injection. The sample here was peripheral blood, taken in a trial of Ad26.COV2.S vaccine versus placebo. These receptors were obtained from a person aged 18 to 65 who received the Ad26.COV2.S COVID-19 vaccine or a placebo.

The V and J genes are TRBV14 and TRBJ2-5; D is unclear. The CDR3 length is 12 residues. The V end lost 4 bases, the J end lost 0 bases, and 3 bases lay between the germline ends. Germline V gene lookup returns CDR1 SGHDN and CDR2 FVKESK. The DNA for the CDR3 is TGTGCCAGCAGCCTCAACCAAGAGACCCAGTACTTC. Its translation: CASSLNQETQYF.

V gene TRBV7-8 combines with J gene TRBJ2-5, with D possibly being TRBD2 (5 bases). CDR1 is SGHVS and CDR2 is FQNEAQ in the germline V gene. V shed 5 bases and J shed 7 bases, with 17 bases lying between them. The CDR3 is 14 residues long. DNA for the CDR3: TGTGCCAGCAGCGAGGGATCCAGCGGAGGGACCCAGTACTTC. Residues: CASSEGSSGGTQYF.

The chain employs TRBV5-8 and TRBJ1-2, with D uncertain. Germline CDR1 reads SGHTS; CDR2 reads YDEGEE. V lost 1 base, J lost 5 bases, and 15 bases lay in between. CDR3 size: 15 residues. For the CDR3, the DNA is TGTGCCAGCAGCTTGAATCTTGGCCCGGGTTATGGCTACACCTTC. Protein: CASSLNLGPGYGYTF.

The J gene is TRBJ1-1, the V gene TRBV21-1. TRBV21-1 is an annotated pseudogene. This CDR3 is 16 amino acids long. The CDR3 sequence is CASSKAPCGRHPLAFF. As DNA, the CDR3 is TGTGCCAGCAGCAAAGCCCCGTGCGGGAGACACCCGTTGGCTTTCTTT.

V and J are TRBV21-1 and TRBJ2-5; TRBD1, as called in the table, went unchecked against the DNA. TRBV21-1 is a documented pseudogene. The CDR3 is made up of 17 amino acids. The CDR3 here is CASSSRTGGDLWETQYF. The CDR3, as DNA: TGTGCCAGCAGCAGTCGGACAGGGGGGGATTTATGGGAGACCCAGTACTTC.

V gene TRBV9 combines with J gene TRBJ2-7; TRBD1 matches at 9 bases. Germline values: CDR1 SGDLS, CDR2 YYNGEE. Trimming at V came to 2 bases and at J to 6 bases, leaving 9 bases not matched to a gene. The CDR3 has 15 residues. The CDR3 DNA reads as TGTGCCAGCAGCGTCTCCGGGACAGGGTTTCTCGAGCAGTACTTC. It codes for CASSVSGTGFLEQYF.

The CDR3 loop reads CASSGGQNSPLHF. The CDR3 DNA reads TGTGCCAGCAGTGGAGGACAGAATTCACCCCTCCACTTT. The chain uses TRBV25-1 and TRBJ1-6; possibly TRBD1 for D (6 bases). The length of the CDR3 is 13 residues. V was clipped by 4 bases and J by 7 bases, with 8 bases between them. CDR1 is MGHDK, CDR2 SYGVNS, per germline. The full variable domain, with the rest looked up from reference TRBV25-1 and TRBJ1-6, is EADIYQTPRYLVIGTGKKITLECSQTMGHDKMYWYQQDPGMELHLIHYSYGVNSTEKGDLSSESTVSRIRTEHFPLTLESARPSHTSQYLCASSGGQNSPLHFGNGTRLTVT.

The chain is built from TRBV5-1 and TRBJ2-1; TRBD2 might be the D (6 bases). The CDR3 is made up of 14 amino acids. Germline-derived CDR1 and CDR2 are SGHRS and YFSETQ. V was cut by 3 bases and J by 6 bases, with 13 bases left in between. The CDR3 loop reads CASSSGGAFNEQFF. The DNA for the CDR3 is TGCGCCAGCAGCTCCGGAGGGGCGTTCAATGAGCAGTTCTTC.

The chain couples TRBV19 to TRBJ2-7, with 8 bases matching TRBD1. Germline-derived CDR1 and CDR2 are LNHDA and SQIVND (reference sequence). With V trimmed by 3 bases and J by 2 bases, 9 bases remained unmatched. This CDR3 contains 16 residues. CDR3 in amino acids: CASSMDRDRRTYEQYF. Here the CDR3 DNA reads TGTGCCAGTAGTATGGACCGGGACAGGAGGACCTACGAGCAGTACTTC.

The V and J genes are TRBV5-8 and TRBJ2-7, with 12 bases fitting TRBD2. Germline CDR1 reads SGHTS; CDR2 reads YDEGEE. After removal of 3 bases from V and 3 bases from J, the junction contained 7 bases not matched to a gene. The CDR3 runs to 16 residues. CDR3 coding DNA: TGTGCCAGCAGCTCTCCCCGGACTAGCGGGGTCTACGAGCAGTACTTC. Protein product: CASSSPRTSGVYEQYF.

The V gene is TRBV7-9, the J gene TRBJ2-7; D is unclear. V was shortened by 0 bases and J by 0 bases, with 15 bases between the two germline ends. CDR3 length: 17 amino acids. The germline CDR1 and CDR2 sequences are SEHNR and FQNEAQ (reference sequence). In DNA, the CDR3 is TGTGCCAGCAGCTTAGCGCTATCCGGTATCGGCTCCTACGAGCAGTACTTC. Translation: CASSLALSGIGSYEQYF. Variable domain in full (rest from reference TRBV7-9 and TRBJ2-7): DTGVSQNPRHKITKRGQNVTFRCDPISEHNRLYWYRQTLGQGPEFLTYFQNEAQLEKSRLLSDRFSAERPKGSFSTLEIQRTEQGDSAMYLCASSLALSGIGSYEQYFGPGTRLTVT.

The V gene is TRBV14, the J gene TRBJ2-7; D is possibly TRBD1 (6 bases). The V and J ends lost 1 base and 7 bases respectively, with 14 bases between them. This CDR3 comprises 14 residues. Germline assignment: CDR1 SGHDN and CDR2 FVKESK. The CDR3 is CASSQAGVQGEQYF. DNA of the CDR3: TGTGCCAGCAGCCAAGCAGGGGTCCAGGGAGAGCAGTACTTC.

This sequence joins TRBV5-1 and TRBJ2-5; D is possibly TRBD2 (7 bases). This CDR3 has 14 amino acids. With 0 bases removed from V and 4 bases from J, the gap between germline ends came to 10 bases. Germline CDR1 and CDR2: SGHRS and YFSETQ. CDR3 residues: CASSLAGGPETQYF. The CDR3 DNA follows: TGCGCCAGCAGCTTGGCGGGGGGCCCAGAGACCCAGTACTTC.

The table lists this clone with a count of one. The rearrangement joins TRBV5-1 to TRBJ2-7, with a weak D call TRBD1 (6 bases). This CDR3 spans 12 amino acids. V was pared by 0 bases and J by 5 bases, with 6 bases between. Germline V CDR1 and CDR2: SGHRS, YFSETQ. The CDR3: CASSLEGDEQYF. The CDR3 bases are TGCGCCAGCAGCTTGGAGGGGGACGAGCAGTACTTC.

The chain joins TRBV9 to TRBJ1-1, with D maybe TRBD1 (5 bases). V lost 0 bases, J lost 1 base, and 10 bases lay in between. The germline V gene encodes CDR1 SGDLS and CDR2 YYNGEE. This CDR3 is 15 amino acids long. CDR3 loop: CASSVGIRGNTEAFF. The CDR3, as DNA: TGTGCCAGCAGCGTAGGGATAAGGGGGAACACTGAAGCTTTCTTT.

V usage is TRBV7-9 and J usage is TRBJ2-2; no firm D call. This CDR3 spans 16 amino acids. From germline, CDR1 is SEHNR and CDR2 FQNEAQ (reference sequence). V gave up 2 bases and J gave up 4 bases, with 14 bases separating them. CDR3 amino acids: CASSLSSPQPTGELFF. DNA of the CDR3: TGTGCCAGCAGCTTAAGCAGCCCCCAACCCACCGGGGAGCTGTTTTTT. The full variable domain, completed using reference TRBV7-9 and TRBJ2-2, is DTGVSQNPRHKITKRGQNVTFRCDPISEHNRLYWYRQTLGQGPEFLTYFQNEAQLEKSRLLSDRFSAERPKGSFSTLEIQRTEQGDSAMYLCASSLSSPQPTGELFFGEGSRLTVL.

This chain uses TRBV6-2 or TRBV6-3 with TRBJ2-5; 11 bases are shared with TRBD1. There are 15 residues in the CDR3. Germline trimming cut 6 bases from V and 6 bases from J; bases unmatched to any gene: 9. From germline, CDR1 is MNHEY and CDR2 SVGEGT. The CDR3 bases are TGTGCCAGCAGACCTTTCGGGACAGGGGGGAAGACCCAGTACTTC. Translating gives CASRPFGTGGKTQYF.

This chain connects TRBV5-1 to TRBJ2-2; no clear D. The germline V gene has CDR1 SGHRS and CDR2 YFSETQ. The germline V and J ends were trimmed by 4 bases and 3 bases, with 13 bases remaining between them. The CDR3 covers 15 residues. For the CDR3, the DNA is TGCGCCAGCAGCCTCAGCGTCACGGACACCGGGGAGCTGTTTTTT. It is translated as CASSLSVTDTGELFF.

The chain employs TRBV28 and TRBJ1-1; no clear D gene. Trimming cost V 4 bases and J 1 base, with 10 bases left between them. The CDR3 totals 14 residues. CDR1 and CDR2 (germline): MDHEN, SYDVKM. CDR3 sequence: CASSSLSPNTEAFF. The CDR3 nucleotides are TGTGCCAGCAGTTCCCTAAGCCCGAACACTGAAGCTTTCTTT.

The chain has TRBV7-2 and TRBJ1-1, with D tentatively TRBD1 (6 bases). This CDR3 spans 15 amino acids. Germline assignment: CDR1 SGHTA and CDR2 FQGNSA. V shed 6 bases and J shed 1 base, with 15 bases lying between them. CDR3 in amino acids: CASRLQGGRNTEAFF. The DNA for the CDR3 is TGTGCCAGCAGATTACAGGGTGGCCGGAACACTGAAGCTTTCTTT.

The chain carries TRBV10-3 and TRBJ2-3; 8 nucleotides match TRBD1. Unmatched junction bases numbered 7, after V lost 3 bases and J lost 8 bases. CDR1 is ENHRY and CDR2 is SYGVKD in the germline V gene. The CDR3 totals 14 residues. The CDR3 DNA follows: TGTGCCATCAGTGAACAGGGGGGAGGTGGTACGCAGTATTTT. As protein: CAISEQGGGGTQYF.

The rearrangement joins TRBV27 to TRBJ2-3; D unresolved. The length of the CDR3 is 14 residues. V lost 1 base to trimming and J lost 3 bases, with 8 bases between them. Germline CDR1 and CDR2: MNHEY and SMNVEV (reference sequence). CDR3 amino acids: CASSLFVRTDTQYF. The DNA of the CDR3 is TGTGCCAGCAGTTTATTTGTTAGAACAGATACGCAGTATTTT.

V and J are TRBV13 and TRBJ2-2; 9 bases line up with TRBD1. CDR1 is PRHDT, CDR2 FYEKMQ, per germline (reference sequence). J lost 4 bases, V lost 4 bases, and 22 bases had no gene match. This CDR3 spans 21 amino acids. The DNA of the CDR3 is TGTGCCAGCAGCTCCCTCCCCTGGACAGGGGCTAACACAAGCGGCACCGGGGAGCTGTTTTTT. Protein: CASSSLPWTGANTSGTGELFF.